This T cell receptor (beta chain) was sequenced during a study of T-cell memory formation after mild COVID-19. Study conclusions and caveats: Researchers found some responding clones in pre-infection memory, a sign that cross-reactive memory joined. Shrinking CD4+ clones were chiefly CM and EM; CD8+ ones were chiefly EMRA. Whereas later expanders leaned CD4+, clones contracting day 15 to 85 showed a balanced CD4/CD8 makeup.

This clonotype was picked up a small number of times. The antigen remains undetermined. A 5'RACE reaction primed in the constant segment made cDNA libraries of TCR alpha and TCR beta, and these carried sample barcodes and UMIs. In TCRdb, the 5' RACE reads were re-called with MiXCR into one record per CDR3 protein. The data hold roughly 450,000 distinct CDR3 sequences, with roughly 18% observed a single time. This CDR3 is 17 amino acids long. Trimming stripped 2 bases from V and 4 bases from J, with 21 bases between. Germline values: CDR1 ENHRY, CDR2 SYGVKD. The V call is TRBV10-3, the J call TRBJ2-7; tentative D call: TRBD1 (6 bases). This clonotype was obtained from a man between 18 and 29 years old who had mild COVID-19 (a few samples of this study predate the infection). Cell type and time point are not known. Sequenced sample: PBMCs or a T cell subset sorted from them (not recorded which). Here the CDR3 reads CAISEPDPKAGAYEQYF. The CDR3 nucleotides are TGTGCCATCAGTGAGCCCGATCCGAAGGCAGGGGCTTACGAGCAGTACTTC.